This TCR beta chain was sequenced during a study of cytomegalovirus exposure and HLA in healthy donors. The CDR3 has 14 amino acids. Germline V gene lookup returns CDR1 GTSNPN and CDR2 SVGIG (reference sequence). V lost 0 bases, J lost 6 bases, and 5 bases stayed unmatched. Amplification used 60 Vbeta primers and 13 Jbeta primers. Some clones are missing from TCRdb's copy, which holds only in-frame ones; the method was immunoSEQ multiplex PCR. This sample has 180,000 or so clones, with around 62% found just once. Study-level points and caveats: Many donors carried some public TCRs, although rarity characterized most TCR sequences.

As for this clone: Its antigen is as yet unknown.

This TCR came from a man aged 35-49 years in good health and CMV-seronegative. The chain joins TRBV30 to TRBJ2-3; 8 nucleotides line up with TRBD2. The sample consisted of PBMCs. CDR3 amino acids: CAWSVAGARDTQYF. CDR3 in DNA: TGTGCCTGGAGTGTAGCGGGGGCCAGGGATACGCAGTATTTT.